Each of the 11 T cell receptor beta chains below was sequenced from the same sample in a study of T cell responses to AZD1222 COVID-19 vaccine. The method was immunoSEQ multiplex PCR; TCRdb's version includes in-frame clones alone and lacks a portion of them. Seen here are roughly 90,000 clones, roughly 87% observed once, and the top ten hold 5.3%. The sample in question was peripheral blood, obtained 28 days after the second AZD1222 dose. The receptors shown here come from an adult who received the AZD1222 COVID-19 vaccine.

V gene TRBV5-6 combines with J gene TRBJ2-5; D not resolved. Germline CDR1 and CDR2: SGHDT and YYEEEE. The CDR3 is 13 amino acids. Between the trimmed V and J ends, which lost 3 bases and 5 bases, there was a span of 11 bases. The CDR3 DNA follows: TGTGCCAGCAGCTCTGGGCCACGCGAGACCCAGTACTTC. This translates into CASSSGPRETQYF.

This chain joins TRBV19 and TRBJ2-2; D not certain. CDR1 is LNHDA, CDR2 SQIVND, per germline (reference sequence). V lost 4 bases to trimming and J lost 1 base, with 7 bases between them. The CDR3 is made up of 14 amino acids. The CDR3 region has the DNA TGTGCCAGTAGTAGCCCCGGGAACACCGGGGAGCTGTTTTTT. As protein: CASSSPGNTGELFF.

The chain joins TRBV9 to TRBJ2-1; D possibly uses TRBD1 or TRBD2 (5 bases each). Germline V gene data show CDR1 as SGDLS and CDR2 as YYNGEE. The CDR3 is 16 residues long. V was cut by 4 bases and J by 0 bases, with 14 bases left in between. CDR3 in amino acids: CASSPEGTSSYNEQFF. The DNA of the CDR3 is TGTGCCAGCAGCCCCGAGGGGACGAGCTCCTACAATGAGCAGTTCTTC.

The V and J genes are TRBV18 and TRBJ1-2; no firm D call. Germline CDR1 is KGHSH and CDR2 is LQKENI. The V gene lost 6 bases and the J gene lost 4 bases, with 15 bases spanning the gap. This CDR3 is built from 14 residues. CDR3 protein: CASSPGWQIYGYTF. CDR3 nucleotide sequence: TGTGCCAGCTCCCCGGGGTGGCAGATCTATGGCTACACCTTC.

The genes are TRBV4-2 and TRBJ1-1; D perhaps matches TRBD1 (5 bases). This CDR3 contains 16 residues. Trimming took 2 bases from V and 4 from J, leaving 17 bases between them. Per germline, CDR1 LGHNA and CDR2 YNFKEQ. CDR3 sequence reads: CASSQRGESPVTEAFF. CDR3 coding DNA: TGTGCCAGCAGCCAACGGGGGGAGAGTCCGGTCACTGAAGCTTTCTTT.

The J gene is TRBJ2-1, the V gene TRBV20-1; the D is unclear. V lost 0 bases, J lost 7 bases, and 4 bases lay in between. The CDR3 sequence is 11 residues long. CDR1 DFQATT and CDR2 SNEGSKA come from the germline V gene (reference sequence). The CDR3 is CSARDWNEQFF. The CDR3 region has the DNA TGCAGTGCTAGAGATTGGAATGAGCAGTTCTTC.

The chain joins TRBV3-1 (or the pseudogene TRBV3-2) to TRBJ2-2; D is undetermined. This CDR3 region has 13 residues. Per germline, CDR1 LGHDT and CDR2 YNNKEL (reference sequence). Trimming removed 2 bases at V and 6 bases at J, with 7 bases between. The CDR3 sequence is CASSQSRAGELFF. Written as DNA, the CDR3 is TGTGCCAGCAGCCAAAGTAGAGCCGGGGAGCTGTTTTTT.

V usage is TRBV11-2 and J usage is TRBJ2-7, with TRBD2 identical over 7 bases. CDR1 is SGHAT, CDR2 FQNNGV, per germline. CDR3 size: 19 residues. V shed 4 bases and J 0 bases; nucleotides not matched to a gene: 18. The CDR3 sequence: CASSSPKTFRLAASYEQYF. The DNA for the CDR3 is TGTGCCAGCAGCTCCCCAAAGACCTTCCGACTAGCTGCCTCCTACGAGCAGTACTTC.

The CDR3 nucleotides are TGTGCCAGCAGCGAGGACAGGGAGACCAATCAGCCCCAGCATTTT. It is translated as CASSEDRETNQPQHF. The chain links TRBV7-9 to TRBJ1-5; TRBD1 agrees at 8 bases. The germline CDR1 and CDR2 sequences are SEHNR and FQNEAQ (reference sequence). The V segment lost 5 bases and the J segment 3 bases; nucleotides outside the gene matches: 6. CDR3 size: 15 residues.

This rearrangement joins TRBV12-5 to TRBJ2-5, with 8 bases matching TRBD1. The CDR3 contains 17 residues. With V trimmed by 2 bases and J by 1 base, 9 bases remained unmatched. Germline CDR1 reads LGHNT; CDR2 reads FRNRAP. Here the CDR3 DNA reads TGTGCTAGTGGTTTGCGGACAGGGAAGGTCCTCCAAGAGACCCAGTACTTC. Translation gives CASGLRTGKVLQETQYF.

V gene TRBV3-1 (or the pseudogene TRBV3-2) combines with J gene TRBJ2-1; tentatively, D is TRBD2 (5 bases). Germline lookup yields CDR1 LGHDT and CDR2 YNNKEL (reference sequence). The CDR3 extends over 15 amino acids. The CDR3 DNA sequence: TGTGACACCTCGACCCCTCGGGCTAGCCCCAATGAGCAGTTCTTC. Translation: CDTSTPRASPNEQFF.